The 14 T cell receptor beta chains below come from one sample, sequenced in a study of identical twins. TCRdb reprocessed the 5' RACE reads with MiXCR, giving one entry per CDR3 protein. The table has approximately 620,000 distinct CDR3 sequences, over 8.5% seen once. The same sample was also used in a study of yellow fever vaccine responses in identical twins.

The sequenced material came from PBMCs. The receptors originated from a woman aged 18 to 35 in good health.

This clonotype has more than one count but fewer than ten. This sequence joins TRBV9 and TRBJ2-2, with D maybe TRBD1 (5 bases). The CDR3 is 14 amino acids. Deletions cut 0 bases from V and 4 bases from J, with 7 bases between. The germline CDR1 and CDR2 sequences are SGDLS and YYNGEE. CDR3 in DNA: TGTGCCAGCAGCGTAGACCAGGGCACCGGGGAGCTGTTTTTT. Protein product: CASSVDQGTGELFF.

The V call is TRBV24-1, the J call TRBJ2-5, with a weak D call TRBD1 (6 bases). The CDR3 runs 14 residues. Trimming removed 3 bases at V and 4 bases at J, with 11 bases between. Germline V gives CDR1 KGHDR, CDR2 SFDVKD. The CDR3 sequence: CATSDPGAGETQYF. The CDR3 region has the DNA TGTGCCACCAGTGATCCAGGGGCTGGAGAGACCCAGTACTTC.

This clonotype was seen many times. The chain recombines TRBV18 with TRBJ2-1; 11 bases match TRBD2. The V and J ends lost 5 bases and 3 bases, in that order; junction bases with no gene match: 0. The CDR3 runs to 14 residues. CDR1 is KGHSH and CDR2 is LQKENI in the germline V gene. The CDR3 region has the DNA TGTGCCAGCTCAACTAGCGGGAGCTACAATGAGCAGTTCTTC. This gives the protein CASSTSGSYNEQFF.

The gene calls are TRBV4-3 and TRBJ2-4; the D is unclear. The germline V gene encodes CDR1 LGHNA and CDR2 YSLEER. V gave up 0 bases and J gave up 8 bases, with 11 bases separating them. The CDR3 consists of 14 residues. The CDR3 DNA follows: TGCGCCAGCAGCCAAGACGCCATGTGGGACATTCAGTACTTC. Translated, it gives CASSQDAMWDIQYF.

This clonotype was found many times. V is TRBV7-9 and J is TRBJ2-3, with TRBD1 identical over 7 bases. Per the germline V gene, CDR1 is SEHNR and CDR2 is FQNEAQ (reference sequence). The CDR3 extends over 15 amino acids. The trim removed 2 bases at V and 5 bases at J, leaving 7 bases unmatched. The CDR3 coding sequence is TGTGCCAGCAGCTTATGGCGGCAGGGGGAAGATACGCAGTATTTT. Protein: CASSLWRQGEDTQYF.

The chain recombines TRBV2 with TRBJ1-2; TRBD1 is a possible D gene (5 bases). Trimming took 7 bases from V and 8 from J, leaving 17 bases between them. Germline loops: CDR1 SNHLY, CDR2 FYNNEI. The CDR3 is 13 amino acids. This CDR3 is CASTPGTGGGYTF. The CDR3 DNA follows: TGTGCCAGCACCCCAGGGACGGGTGGCGGCTACACCTTC.

CDR3 amino acids: CASSLSVGTSGEQYF. The CDR3 DNA reads TGTGCCAGCAGCTTAAGCGTCGGGACTAGCGGGGAGCAGTACTTC. The chain links TRBV7-6 to TRBJ2-7; 12 nucleotides match TRBD2. Trimming at V came to 2 bases and at J to 7 bases, leaving 6 bases not matched to a gene. The CDR3 extends over 15 amino acids. Germline lookup yields CDR1 SGHVS and CDR2 FNYEAQ.

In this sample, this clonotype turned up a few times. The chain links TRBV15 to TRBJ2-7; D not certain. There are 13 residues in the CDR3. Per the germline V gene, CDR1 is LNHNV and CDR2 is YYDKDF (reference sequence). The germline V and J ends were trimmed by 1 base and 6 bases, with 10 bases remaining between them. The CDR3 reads CATSRVPAREQYF. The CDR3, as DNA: TGTGCCACCAGCAGAGTACCAGCGCGCGAGCAGTACTTC.

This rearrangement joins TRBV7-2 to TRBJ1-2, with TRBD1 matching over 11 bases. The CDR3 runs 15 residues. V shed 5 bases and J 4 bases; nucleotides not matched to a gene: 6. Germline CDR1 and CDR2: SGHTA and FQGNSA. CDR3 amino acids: CASSKPGQGVYGYTF. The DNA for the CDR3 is TGTGCCAGCAGCAAACCGGGACAGGGGGTCTATGGCTACACCTTC.

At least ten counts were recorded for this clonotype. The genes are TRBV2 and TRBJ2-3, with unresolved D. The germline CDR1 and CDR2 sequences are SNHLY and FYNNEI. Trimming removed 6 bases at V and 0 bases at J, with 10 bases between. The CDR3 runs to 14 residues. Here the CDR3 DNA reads TGTGCCAGCAGCGCTACGGCTAGCACAGATACGCAGTATTTT. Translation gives CASSATASTDTQYF.

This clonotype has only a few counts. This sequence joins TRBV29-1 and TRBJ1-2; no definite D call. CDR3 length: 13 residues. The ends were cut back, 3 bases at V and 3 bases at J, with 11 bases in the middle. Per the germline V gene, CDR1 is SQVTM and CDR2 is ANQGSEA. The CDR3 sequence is CSVEDRRDYGYTF. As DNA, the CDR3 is TGCAGCGTTGAGGACCGCCGGGACTATGGCTACACCTTC.

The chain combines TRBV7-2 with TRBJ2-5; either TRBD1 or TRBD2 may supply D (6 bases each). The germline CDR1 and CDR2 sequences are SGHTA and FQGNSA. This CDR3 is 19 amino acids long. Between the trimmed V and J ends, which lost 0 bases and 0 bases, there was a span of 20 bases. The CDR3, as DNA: TGTGCCAGCAGCTTAGCGCCCACTCGACGGGGGACAAACCAAGAGACCCAGTACTTC. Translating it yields CASSLAPTRRGTNQETQYF.

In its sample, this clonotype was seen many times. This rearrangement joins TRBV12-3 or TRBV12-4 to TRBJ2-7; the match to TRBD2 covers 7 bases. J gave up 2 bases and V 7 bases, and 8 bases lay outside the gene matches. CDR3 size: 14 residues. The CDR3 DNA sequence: TGTGCCAGCACCCTAGGCGGGAGAACCTACGAGCAGTACTTC. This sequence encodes CASTLGGRTYEQYF.

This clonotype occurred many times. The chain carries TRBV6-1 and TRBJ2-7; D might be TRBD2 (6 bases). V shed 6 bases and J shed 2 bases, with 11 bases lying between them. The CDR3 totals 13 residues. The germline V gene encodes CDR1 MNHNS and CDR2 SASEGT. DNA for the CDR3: TGTGCCAGCAGGGGGACTGCCGCCTACGAGCAGTACTTC. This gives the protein CASRGTAAYEQYF.